The entry below gives a single TCR beta chain sequence along with its context. There were likely unrecorded immune exposures, though donors were nominally healthy when sampled. The sample comes from a study of cytomegalovirus exposure and HLA in healthy donors. PCR was performed using 60 Vbeta and 13 Jbeta primers. Using immunoSEQ multiplex PCR, the repertoire was profiled, and TCRdb retains in-frame clones only, with some absent. The table has roughly 160,000 clones, almost 80% seen once. V shed 3 bases, J shed 6 bases, and the junction held 19 bases outside the gene matches. Germline V CDR1 and CDR2: GTSNPN, SVGIG (reference sequence). The CDR3 totals 18 residues.

V gene TRBV30 combines with J gene TRBJ1-5; 8 nucleotides line up with TRBD1. Input material: PBMCs. The sequence was collected from a man aged 25-45 years in good health and CMV-seronegative. CDR3 nucleotide sequence: TGTGCCTGGAGCGCAAGCCGGACAGGGATGGTAGTGGGTCAGCCCCAGCATTTT. Amino acid sequence: CAWSASRTGMVVGQPQHF. Complete variable domain (other parts from reference TRBV30 and TRBJ1-5): SQTIHQWPATLVQPVGSPLSLECTVEGTSNPNLYWYRQAAGRGLQLLFYSVGIGQISSEVPQNLSASRPQDRQFILSSKKLLLSDSGFYLCAWSASRTGMVVGQPQHFGDGTRLSIL.